The 26 T cell receptor beta chains below come from one sample, sequenced in a study of spatial heterogeneity in lung cancer. Whole-study findings and limits: Tracking of tumor mutation counts was seen in expanded intratumoral alpha and beta TCR counts.

TCRdb independently ran MiXCR on the 5' RACE reads; one entry per CDR3 protein. The repertoire consists of 7,500 or so distinct CDR3 sequences, with 14% to 15% occurring once and the leading ten covering 7% to 9%. The antigens of these receptors remain unknown. Time point: sample taken at primary tumor resection. The sequenced sample was lung tumor tissue, obtained at surgery. The receptor set was obtained from a female donor with early-stage non-small cell lung cancer.

This clonotype was seen many times. This chain links TRBV7-2 with TRBJ2-3; possible D gene TRBD2, 6 bases. CDR3 length: 16 amino acids. Germline CDR1 SGHTA, CDR2 FQGNSA. V lost 5 bases and J lost 6, with 21 bases in between. The CDR3 loop is CASSPRVAGWGDTQYF. In DNA form, the CDR3 reads TGTGCCAGCAGCCCCCGGGTTGCGGGGTGGGGCGATACGCAGTATTTT.

This clonotype is judged medium-sized. The chain has TRBV5-5 and TRBJ1-1; tentatively, D is TRBD1 (6 bases). CDR1 and CDR2 (germline): SGHKS, YYEKEE (reference sequence). The CDR3 is 14 amino acids. Trimming pared 3 bases from V and 2 bases from J, leaving 11 bases between. The CDR3 region is CASSWGQINTEAFF. Written as DNA, the CDR3 is TGTGCCAGCAGCTGGGGACAAATAAACACTGAAGCTTTCTTT.

The chain couples TRBV7-9 to TRBJ2-7; TRBD2 is a possible D gene (6 bases). Germline CDR1 SEHNR, CDR2 FQNEAQ (reference sequence). Trimming cost V 4 bases and J 0 bases, with 16 bases left between them. The CDR3 has 16 amino acids. CDR3 in amino acids: CASSSRSGPVSYEQYF. CDR3 DNA sequence: TGTGCCAGCAGCTCGAGGAGCGGGCCGGTCTCCTACGAGCAGTACTTC.

This clonotype showed up many times. This chain joins TRBV15 and TRBJ2-5; 14 bases fit TRBD2. After removal of 3 bases from V and 3 bases from J, the junction contained 0 bases not matched to a gene. The CDR3 totals 15 residues. CDR1 is LNHNV and CDR2 is YYDKDF in the germline V gene (reference sequence). The CDR3 sequence: CATSRTSGGEETQYF. CDR3 sequence (DNA): TGTGCCACCAGCAGGACTAGCGGGGGGGAAGAGACCCAGTACTTC.

This clonotype is labeled as medium-sized. V usage is TRBV11-2 and J usage is TRBJ1-2; D unresolved. This CDR3 has 15 amino acids. Germline values: CDR1 SGHAT, CDR2 FQNNGV. Trimming stripped 0 bases from V and 5 bases from J, with 13 bases between. Here the CDR3 reads CASSLDSLVGYGYTF. The CDR3 DNA is TGTGCCAGCAGCTTAGACAGTCTGGTTGGGTATGGCTACACCTTC.

This clonotype was picked up many times. CDR3 sequence reads: CASTPRGLMGTEAFF. The DNA of the CDR3 is TGTGCCAGCACCCCGCGGGGGTTGATGGGCACTGAAGCTTTCTTT. The genes are TRBV12-3 or TRBV12-4 and TRBJ1-1; tentative D call: TRBD1 (5 bases). V lost 7 bases and J lost 4, with 19 bases in between. CDR3 length: 15 residues.

This clonotype was detected ten times or more. The chain combines TRBV5-1 with TRBJ1-1; TRBD1 aligns across 8 bases. Germline trimming cut 4 bases from V and 7 bases from J; bases unmatched to any gene: 3. This CDR3 comprises 12 residues. Germline CDR1 is SGHRS and CDR2 is YFSETQ. The CDR3 spells CASSGGQVEAFF. CDR3 nucleotide sequence: TGCGCCAGCAGCGGGGGACAGGTTGAAGCTTTCTTT.

This clonotype is medium-sized in the sample. The rearrangement links TRBV12-3 or TRBV12-4 to TRBJ1-2, with no clear D. CDR3 length equals 12 residues. V was shortened by 3 bases and J by 1 base, with 3 bases between the two germline ends. The CDR3: CASSFYNYGYTF. DNA of the CDR3: TGTGCCAGCAGTTTTTATAACTATGGCTACACCTTC.

This clonotype was observed many times. The chain employs TRBV5-1 and TRBJ2-1, with 7 bases fitting TRBD2. The V segment lost 4 bases and the J segment 5 bases; nucleotides outside the gene matches: 6. CDR1 SGHRS and CDR2 YFSETQ come from the germline V gene. This CDR3 is built from 14 residues. The CDR3 reads CASSQGLRNNEQFF. The CDR3 coding sequence is TGCGCCAGCAGCCAGGGACTACGAAACAATGAGCAGTTCTTC.

By share, this clonotype counts as medium-sized. V gene TRBV12-3 or TRBV12-4 combines with J gene TRBJ2-6; no reliable D call. Trimming removed 6 bases at V and 4 bases at J, with 1 base between. The CDR3 is 11 residues long. This CDR3 is CASRGANVLTF. The CDR3 nucleotides are TGTGCCAGCAGGGGGGCCAACGTCCTGACTTTC.

This clonotype is judged medium-sized. V is TRBV7-3 and J is TRBJ1-1; unclear D gene. CDR3 size: 13 residues. Germline lookup yields CDR1 SGHTA and CDR2 FQGTGA. Trimming pared 0 bases from V and 1 base from J, leaving 3 bases between. CDR3 sequence: CASSLTGNTEAFF. DNA of the CDR3: TGTGCCAGCAGCTTAACGGGGAACACTGAAGCTTTCTTT.

Ten or more counts support this clonotype. V and J are TRBV30 and TRBJ2-7, with D perhaps given as TRBD1 or TRBD2 (7 bases each). Per germline, CDR1 GTSNPN and CDR2 SVGIG (reference sequence). CDR3 length: 15 residues. Trimming pared 5 bases from V and 2 bases from J, leaving 19 bases between. The CDR3 sequence: CAWGRGQRPTYEQYF. CDR3 nucleotide sequence: TGTGCCTGGGGGAGGGGACAGCGTCCCACCTACGAGCAGTACTTC.

This clonotype was detected ten times or more. The rearrangement links TRBV7-9 to TRBJ2-3, with 8 nucleotides matching TRBD1. The CDR3 is made up of 16 amino acids. After removal of 5 bases from V and 8 bases from J, the junction contained 15 bases not matched to a gene. CDR1 and CDR2 from the germline V gene are SEHNR and FQNEAQ (reference sequence). Here the CDR3 DNA reads TGTGCCAGCAGCGCCGGGACAGGTTCTTCCACGGGTACGCAGTATTTT. Protein sequence: CASSAGTGSSTGTQYF.

This clonotype is termed medium-sized. CDR3 sequence (DNA): TGTGCCAGCAGCTTAGGACTAACTAGCGGGGGGCCCGAGAGGCATACGCAGTATTTT. Amino acids: CASSLGLTSGGPERHTQYF. The chain joins TRBV7-8 to TRBJ2-3; 12 bases fit TRBD2. The trim removed 1 base at V and 7 bases at J, leaving 15 bases unmatched. The germline V gene encodes CDR1 SGHVS and CDR2 FQNEAQ. The CDR3 has 19 amino acids. Full variable domain (rest looked up from reference TRBV7-8 and TRBJ2-3): GAGVSQSPRYKVAKRGQDVALRCDPISGHVSLFWYQQALGQGPEFLTYFQNEAQLDKSGLPSDRFFAERPEGSVSTLKIQRTQQEDSAVYLCASSLGLTSGGPERHTQYFGPGTRLTVL.

This clonotype was counted ten times or more. This chain uses TRBV2 with TRBJ2-4; the D is unclear. Trimming left V 4 bases short and J 6 bases short, with 13 bases between. Germline lookup yields CDR1 SNHLY and CDR2 FYNNEI. This CDR3 spans 14 amino acids. CDR3 protein: CASSGTIGLNIQYF. DNA for the CDR3: TGTGCCAGCAGTGGAACCATTGGTTTAAACATTCAGTACTTC.

This clonotype was detected many times. The rearrangement links TRBV11-2 to TRBJ2-1, with unresolved D. V lost 0 bases to trimming and J lost 8 bases, with 2 bases between them. The germline V gene has CDR1 SGHAT and CDR2 FQNNGV. This CDR3 has 11 residues. In nucleotides, the CDR3 is TGTGCCAGCAGCTTAGATTATGAGCAGTTCTTC. Residues: CASSLDYEQFF. The full variable domain, its missing parts supplied by reference TRBV11-2 and TRBJ2-1, is EAGVAQSPRYKIIEKRQSVAFWCNPISGHATLYWYQQILGQGPKLLIQFQNNGVVDDSQLPKDRFSAERLKGVDSTLKIQPAKLEDSAVYLCASSLDYEQFFGPGTRLTVL.

This clonotype came up many times. J is TRBJ1-5 and V is TRBV6-1; D might be TRBD1 (5 bases). The CDR3 is 13 residues long. Trimming removed 0 bases from V and 9 bases from J, with 9 bases in between. Germline values: CDR1 MNHNS, CDR2 SASEGT. DNA of the CDR3: TGTGCCAGCAGTGAAGCGCAGGGCTCGCCCCAGCATTTT. This codes for CASSEAQGSPQHF.

This clonotype was detected many times. The chain links TRBV6-6 to TRBJ2-5, with D perhaps matching TRBD1 (6 bases). The CDR3 length is 14 residues. Germline V gene data show CDR1 as MNHNY and CDR2 as SVGAGI (reference sequence). The ends were cut back, 3 bases at V and 5 bases at J, with 13 bases in the middle. The CDR3 DNA is TGTGCCAGCAGTTATACAGGGCGGAGGGAGACCCAGTACTTC. It specifies CASSYTGRRETQYF.

This clonotype showed up many times. The genes are TRBV3-1 and TRBJ1-2; perhaps TRBD1 as D (6 bases). Between the trimmed V and J ends, which lost 6 bases and 0 bases, there was a span of 11 bases. This CDR3 comprises 14 residues. The germline gives CDR1 LGHDT, CDR2 YNNKEL (reference sequence). This CDR3 reads CASSPPGANYGYTF. The DNA of the CDR3 is TGTGCCAGCAGTCCCCCAGGGGCTAACTATGGCTACACCTTC. The full variable domain, rest sourced from reference TRBV3-1 and TRBJ1-2, is DTAVSQTPKYLVTQMGNDKSIKCEQNLGHDTMYWYKQDSKKFLKIMFSYNNKELIINETVPNRFSPKSPDKAHLNLHINSLELGDSAVYFCASSPPGANYGYTFGSGTRLTVV.

V and J are TRBV6-5 and TRBJ1-2; possibly TRBD1 for D (6 bases). The germline CDR1 and CDR2 sequences are MNHEY and SVGAGI. V was trimmed by 9 bases and J by 8 bases, leaving 13 bases between them. This CDR3 contains 11 residues. As DNA, the CDR3 is TGTGCCAGTCGGACAGCTGAAGGCTACACCTTC. Protein product: CASRTAEGYTF.

This clonotype was seen only a few times. The CDR3 region is CASSGRQMDRGYDEQYF. In DNA, the CDR3 is TGTGCCAGCAGTGGCCGGCAGATGGACAGGGGGTATGACGAGCAGTACTTC. The chain links TRBV12-3 or TRBV12-4 to TRBJ2-7; 10 bases match TRBD1. Trimming removed 5 bases from V and 5 bases from J; junction bases left unmatched: 15. CDR3 length: 17 residues.

This clonotype came up many times. The V and J genes are TRBV7-9 and TRBJ2-5; D is uncertain. V gave up 0 bases and J gave up 1 base, with 6 bases separating them. The length of the CDR3 is 14 residues. The germline CDR1 and CDR2 sequences are SEHNR and FQNEAQ (reference sequence). The CDR3 is CASSLARSQETQYF. In DNA form, the CDR3 reads TGTGCCAGCAGCTTAGCAAGAAGCCAAGAGACCCAGTACTTC. Based on the CDR3 plus reference TRBV7-9 and TRBJ2-5, the full variable domain is DTGVSQNPRHKITKRGQNVTFRCDPISEHNRLYWYRQTLGQGPEFLTYFQNEAQLEKSRLLSDRFSAERPKGSFSTLEIQRTEQGDSAMYLCASSLARSQETQYFGPGTRLLVL.

This clonotype is medium-sized within its sample. The chain combines TRBV5-1 with TRBJ2-7, with D perhaps assigned TRBD1 or TRBD2 (5 bases each). Trimming stripped 2 bases from V and 3 bases from J, with 12 bases between. CDR3 length: 14 amino acids. The germline CDR1 and CDR2 sequences are SGHRS and YFSETQ. The CDR3 sequence: CASSFGGIYYEQYF. CDR3 bases: TGCGCCAGCAGCTTTGGGGGAATCTACTACGAGCAGTACTTC.

Judged by abundance, this clonotype is medium-sized (0.01 to 0.1%). The V gene is TRBV15, the J gene TRBJ2-1; possibly TRBD1 or TRBD2 for D (5 bases each). The V end was cut by 2 bases, the J end by 6 bases, with 17 bases between. Germline values: CDR1 LNHNV, CDR2 YYDKDF (reference sequence). The CDR3 runs to 16 residues. The chain's CDR3 is CATSRPPRGRGNEQFF. Here the CDR3 DNA reads TGTGCCACCAGCAGACCGCCTCGGGGTAGGGGCAATGAGCAGTTCTTC.

There are many counts of this clonotype. The genes are TRBV5-1 and TRBJ2-5; D uncertain. CDR1 is SGHRS, CDR2 YFSETQ, per germline. V was shortened by 5 bases and J by 5 bases, with 13 bases between the two germline ends. This CDR3 region has 13 residues. The CDR3, as DNA: TGCGCCAGCAGTTCCTGGCCTGAGGAGACCCAGTACTTC. Its protein product is CASSSWPEETQYF.

This clonotype has ten or more counts. The rearrangement joins TRBV20-1 to TRBJ1-6; 8 bases match TRBD1. The CDR3 has 14 amino acids. Germline assignment: CDR1 DFQATT and CDR2 SNEGSKA (reference sequence). V lost 4 bases to trimming and J lost 9 bases; unmatched junction nucleotides: 8. The CDR3 spells CSATTGTGRSPLHF. In DNA, the CDR3 is TGCAGTGCTACAACCGGGACAGGTCGTTCACCCCTCCACTTT.